The present T cell receptor (beta chain) was sequenced within a study of Graves' ophthalmopathy and Graves' hyperthyroidism. This clonotype came up many times. Its antigen is not identified. Study outcomes and limitations: Blood contained most expanded thyroid clonotypes exceeding 0.001 frequency. Ophthalmopathy could be told apart from stable hyperthyroidism by a 13-signature model (around 88% sensitivity, around 84% specificity). This model predicted ophthalmopathy progression (sensitivity 70% to 71%, specificity about 72%).

Clinicians made diagnoses from clinical symptoms, serum thyroxine, TRAb, thyroid ultrasound and orbital computed tomography. The authors amplified TCR beta CDR3 regions, and they did so from RNA transcripts for repertoire sequencing. Amplification began with first-round RT-PCR using HTBI primers, then second-round multiplex PCR was performed. MiXCR, applied by TCRdb to the multiplex PCR reads, yields one record per CDR3 protein. This sample carries hundreds of thousands of distinct CDR3 sequences, roughly 41% of them seen once, and the ten largest clones take more than 3%. Germline V gene lookup returns CDR1 SGHTA and CDR2 FQGNSA. V dropped 5 bases and J dropped 2 bases, with 9 bases sitting between them. The CDR3 is 13 residues long.

This TCR came from an adult man with Graves' ophthalmopathy. Sequenced sample: peripheral blood. This chain uses TRBV7-2 with TRBJ2-5, with D uncertain. The CDR3 reads CASSPLRQETQYF. The CDR3 nucleotides are TGTGCCAGCAGCCCCCTACGACAAGAGACCCAGTACTTC.